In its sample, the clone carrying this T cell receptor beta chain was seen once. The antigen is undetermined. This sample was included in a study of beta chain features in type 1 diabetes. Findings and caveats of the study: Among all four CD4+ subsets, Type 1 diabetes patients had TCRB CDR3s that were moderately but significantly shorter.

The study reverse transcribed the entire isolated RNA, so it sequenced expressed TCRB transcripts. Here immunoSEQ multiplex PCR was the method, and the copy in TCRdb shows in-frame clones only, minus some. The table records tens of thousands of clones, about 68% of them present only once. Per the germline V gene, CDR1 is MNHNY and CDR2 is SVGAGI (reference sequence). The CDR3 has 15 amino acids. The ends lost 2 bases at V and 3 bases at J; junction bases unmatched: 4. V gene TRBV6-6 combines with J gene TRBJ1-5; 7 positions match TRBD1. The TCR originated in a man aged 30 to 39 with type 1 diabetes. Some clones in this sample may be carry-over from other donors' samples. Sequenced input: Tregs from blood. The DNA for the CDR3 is TGTGCCAGCAGTTACCCGGGACAGTTCAATCAGCCCCAGCATTTT. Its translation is CASSYPGQFNQPQHF.